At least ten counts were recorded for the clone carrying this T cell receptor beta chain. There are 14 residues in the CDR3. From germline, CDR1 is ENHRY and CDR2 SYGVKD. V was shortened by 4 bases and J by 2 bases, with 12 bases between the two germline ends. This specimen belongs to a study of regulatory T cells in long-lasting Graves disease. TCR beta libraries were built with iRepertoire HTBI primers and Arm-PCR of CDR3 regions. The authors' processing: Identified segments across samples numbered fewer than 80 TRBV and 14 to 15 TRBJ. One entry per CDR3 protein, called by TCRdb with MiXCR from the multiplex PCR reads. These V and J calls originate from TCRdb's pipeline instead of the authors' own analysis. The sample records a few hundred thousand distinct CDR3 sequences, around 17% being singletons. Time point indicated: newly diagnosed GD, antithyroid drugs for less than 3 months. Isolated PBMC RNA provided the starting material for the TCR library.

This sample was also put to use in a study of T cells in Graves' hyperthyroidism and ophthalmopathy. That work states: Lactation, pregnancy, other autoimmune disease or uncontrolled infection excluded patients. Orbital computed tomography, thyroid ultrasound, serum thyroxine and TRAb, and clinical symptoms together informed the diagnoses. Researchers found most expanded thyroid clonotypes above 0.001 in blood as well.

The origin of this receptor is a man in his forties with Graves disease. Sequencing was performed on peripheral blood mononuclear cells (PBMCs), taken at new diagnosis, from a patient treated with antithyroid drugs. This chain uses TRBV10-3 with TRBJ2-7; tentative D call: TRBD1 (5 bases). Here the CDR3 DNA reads TGTGCCATCAGTGGCATGGACACTACCTACGAGCAGTACTTC. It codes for CAISGMDTTYEQYF.